This TCR beta chain was sequenced for a study of human T cells and chemical hapten exposure. On the study more broadly: 2% DPC applied to a roughly 2 cm by roughly 2 cm arm area sensitized donors.

Separate cDNA molecules received unique molecular identifiers, which the library attached to them. One entry per CDR3 protein results from TCRdb running MiXCR on the RACE reads. Among fewer than 100,000 distinct CDR3 sequences, approximately 13% were seen once, and the ten largest hold over 2%. Time point defined: patch test 1, 2 weeks after DPC sensitization. Treatment reported: therapeutic diphenylcyclopropenone sensitization with weekly scalp DPC. In this sample, this clonotype turned up many times. This sequence originates from a woman in her 40s with alopecia areata. Some clones in this sample may be carry-over from other donors' samples. Material: whole blood, obtained in connection with sensitization to the hapten diphenylcyclopropenone (DPC).

The chain's CDR3 is CASSFVNEQFF. The CDR3 DNA reads TGTGCCAGCAGCTTCGTCAATGAGCAGTTCTTC. This chain links TRBV3-1 with TRBJ2-1, with D unclear. V was pared by 5 bases and J by 6 bases, with 5 bases between. The CDR3 is made up of 11 amino acids. The germline V gene has CDR1 LGHDT and CDR2 YNNKEL (reference sequence).